The T cell receptor beta chain described here comes from a study of blood T cell repertoires in COVID-19. Trimming removed 5 bases from V and 2 bases from J, with 9 bases in between. This CDR3 is built from 13 residues. Per germline, CDR1 MNHEY and CDR2 SMNVEV (reference sequence). Data came from immunoSEQ multiplex PCR; TCRdb stores just in-frame clones and leaves some out. The sample carries some 240,000 clones, 75% to 90% recorded once. Sequenced input: peripheral blood. This chain joins TRBV27 and TRBJ1-2; D not certain. This TCR came from a man aged 55 to 70 who had recovered from COVID-19. Written as DNA, the CDR3 is TGTGCCAGCAGTAACGACAAAAACTATGGCTACACCTTC. This translates into CASSNDKNYGYTF.